This T cell receptor beta chain was recovered during a study of T cell responses to AZD1222 COVID-19 vaccine. In the study overall: Second-dose intervals near 4 or 12 weeks were combined. Points from the study as a whole: Clonal diversity was possibly underestimated; the donors were predominantly white British and more often female. Repertoires were collected only later (after the peak T cell response had occurred).

This clone was seen a single time. Its antigen remains unidentified. TCRdb's copy holds only in-frame clones and misses some; the assay was immunoSEQ multiplex PCR. The data hold fewer than 200,000 clones, with approximately 92% observed a single time. The CDR3 contains 15 residues. The V gene lost 2 bases and the J gene lost 5 bases, with 14 bases spanning the gap. Per germline, CDR1 SGHVS and CDR2 FQNEAQ. This chain joins TRBV7-8 and TRBJ2-3, with D possibly being TRBD2 (7 bases). The TCR comes from an adult in good health. The sample here was peripheral blood, taken on day 0 of AZD1222 vaccination. CDR3 in amino acids: CASSLIGGPGDTQYF. The CDR3 nucleotides are TGTGCCAGCAGCTTAATCGGGGGGCCCGGAGATACGCAGTATTTT.